The clone carrying this T cell receptor beta chain was picked up many times. TCRdb passed the RT-PCR reads through MiXCR, listing each CDR3 protein once. The sample comprises about 570,000 distinct CDR3 sequences, around 11% of which are singletons, and 11% rests with the top ten. The V gene lost 3 bases and the J gene lost 2 bases, with 12 bases spanning the gap. CDR3 length equals 15 residues. Germline V gene sequence: CDR1 LNHDA, CDR2 SQIVND (reference sequence). This sample is part of a study of response to subunit inactivated influenza vaccine. This same sample was also taken into another study, of T cells expressing NK-cell markers. That study adds: Beta-chain TCR cDNA was generated via 5'RACE template switching with UMIs. The HCMV specificity of the expanded NKG2C+ T cell clones stayed unresolved.

This TCR was recovered from a man aged 50 to 60 who received an inactivated influenza vaccine. This sample comprised PBMCs from blood, obtained on the day of vaccination. V and J are TRBV19 and TRBJ2-3, with D tentatively TRBD2 (6 bases). The CDR3 protein is CASSMIGTVTDTQYF. The CDR3 DNA reads TGTGCCAGTAGTATGATCGGGACTGTCACAGATACGCAGTATTTT.